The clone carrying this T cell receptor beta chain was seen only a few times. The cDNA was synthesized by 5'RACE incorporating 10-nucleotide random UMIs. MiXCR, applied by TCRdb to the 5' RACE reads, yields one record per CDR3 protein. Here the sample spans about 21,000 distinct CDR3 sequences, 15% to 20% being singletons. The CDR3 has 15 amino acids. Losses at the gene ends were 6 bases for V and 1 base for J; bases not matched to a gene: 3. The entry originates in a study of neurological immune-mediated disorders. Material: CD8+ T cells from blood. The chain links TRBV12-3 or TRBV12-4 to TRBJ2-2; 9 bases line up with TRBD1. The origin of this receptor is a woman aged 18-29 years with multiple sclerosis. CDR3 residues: CASSMGQGNTGELFF. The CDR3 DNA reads TGTGCCAGCAGCATGGGACAGGGGAACACCGGGGAGCTGTTTTTT.